The subject of this entry is one T cell receptor beta chain. A single record per CDR3 protein comes from TCRdb applying MiXCR to the 5' RACE reads. Here the sample spans a few hundred thousand distinct CDR3 sequences, 20% being singletons. This specimen belongs to a study of CD8 T cells in ankylosing spondylitis. The germline gives CDR1 SEHNR, CDR2 FQNEAQ (reference sequence). V lost 2 bases and J lost 2, with 10 bases in between. CDR3 size: 14 residues. This rearrangement joins TRBV7-9 to TRBJ2-7, with D maybe TRBD2 (5 bases). The sample was blood, either unsorted or a sorted T cell fraction (not recorded which). The receptor comes from a female donor with ankylosing spondylitis or in good health (not recorded which). The CDR3 region is CASSLTGSAYEQYF. CDR3 sequence (DNA): TGTGCCAGCAGCTTAACGGGGTCTGCCTACGAGCAGTACTTC. The whole variable domain, filled in from reference TRBV7-9 and TRBJ2-7, reads DTGVSQNPRHKITKRGQNVTFRCDPISEHNRLYWYRQTLGQGPEFLTYFQNEAQLEKSRLLSDRFSAERPKGSFSTLEIQRTEQGDSAMYLCASSLTGSAYEQYFGPGTRLTVT.